A single sample gave rise to the 25 T cell receptor beta chains below, sequenced in a study of quantifying T cell responses using KT2 cells. Study overall: cDNA was made from DNase-treated RNA using alpha and beta constant primers.

A single-stranded UMI oligo with SP2 sequence was ligated to cDNA 3' ends. An equimolar mix of RC1.1 and RC1.2 primed the beta chain across TRBC1 and TRBC2. Via MiXCR, TCRdb re-called the UMI-ligation and nested PCR reads, giving one row per CDR3 protein. The table records tens of thousands of distinct CDR3 sequences, 9% to 15% of them present only once. Material for sequencing was PBMCs spiked with cells of the T cell clone KT2. These receptors originate from a human donor.

This clonotype was picked up a small number of times. Germline is not matched at one junction end, which may reflect a read error. The CDR3 reads CASSQGRTVYF. The CDR3 coding sequence is TGTGCCAGCAGCCAAGGCCGGACGGTGTACTTT. The chain has TRBV3-1 and TRBJ1-1, with D uncertain. In germline, CDR1 is LGHDT, CDR2 YNNKEL (reference sequence). This CDR3 spans 11 amino acids.

The rearrangement links TRBV25-1 to TRBJ2-4; 9 bases are a match to TRBD1. The V gene end was trimmed by 4 bases and the J gene end by 1 base; junction bases not matched to a gene: 5. Germline CDR1 MGHDK, CDR2 SYGVNS. This CDR3 is built from 16 residues. CDR3 bases: TGTGCCAGCAGTGGAACAGGGGGCAAGGCCAAAAACATTCAGTACTTC. Translation: CASSGTGGKAKNIQYF.

V usage is TRBV11-3 and J usage is TRBJ2-1; 8 bases align to TRBD2. J gave up 5 bases and V 5 bases, and 8 bases lay outside the gene matches. The CDR3 contains 15 residues. Germline loops: CDR1 SGHNT, CDR2 YENEEA. CDR3 sequence: CASSRRTSRDNEQFF. For the CDR3, the DNA is TGTGCCAGCAGCAGGCGGACTAGCAGAGACAATGAGCAGTTCTTC.

CDR3 protein: CASTQGGPGGGEAFF. CDR3 coding DNA: TGTGCCAGCACCCAAGGGGGCCCGGGGGGCGGTGAAGCTTTCTTT. The V gene is TRBV7-9, the J gene TRBJ1-1; 7 nucleotides align to TRBD1. The junction had 15 bases not matched to a gene; V was cut back by 7 bases and J by 7 bases. Germline assignment: CDR1 SEHNR and CDR2 FQNEAQ (reference sequence). The CDR3 loop spans 15 amino acids.

This clonotype was seen ten or more times. The chain uses TRBV5-1 and TRBJ2-5, with D perhaps TRBD2 (6 bases). The CDR3 length is 13 residues. Germline lookup yields CDR1 SGHRS and CDR2 YFSETQ. Trimming took off 1 base at V and 5 bases at J, with 9 bases between the two ends. In nucleotides, the CDR3 is TGCGCCAGCAGCTTGCCCGGGGGTGAGACCCAGTACTTC. Protein sequence: CASSLPGGETQYF.

A few counts support this clonotype. V and J are TRBV2 and TRBJ2-7; TRBD1 matches at 10 bases. From germline, CDR1 is SNHLY and CDR2 FYNNEI. This CDR3 has 14 amino acids. V gave up 8 bases and J gave up 5 bases; unmatched junction bases: 9. CDR3 protein: CASRRGQGLHEQYF. The CDR3 DNA reads as TGTGCCAGCCGACGGGGACAGGGGCTTCACGAGCAGTACTTC.

Of note for this clonotype: At one end, the junction sequence differs from germline, possibly due to a read error. The chain carries TRBV28 and TRBJ1-5; unclear D gene. CDR3 length: 13 residues. Germline V gene lookup returns CDR1 MDHEN and CDR2 SYDVKM. CDR3 loop: CATSTYSNQPQHF. CDR3 nucleotides: TGTGCCACCAGTACTTATAGCAATCAGCCCCAGCATTTT.

The J gene is TRBJ2-1, the V gene TRBV4-2; no reliable D call. Germline values: CDR1 LGHNA, CDR2 YNFKEQ. Between the trimmed V and J ends, which lost 0 bases and 3 bases, there was a span of 9 bases. The CDR3 loop spans 15 amino acids. The CDR3 nucleotides are TGTGCCAGCAGCCAAGAAAGAGCAAGCTACAATGAGCAGTTCTTC. Amino acids: CASSQERASYNEQFF.

The rearrangement uses TRBV7-6 and TRBJ1-5; D unresolved. Trimming pared 6 bases from V and 9 bases from J, leaving 0 bases between. Germline V gene data show CDR1 as SGHVS and CDR2 as FNYEAQ. The length of the CDR3 is 8 residues. CDR3 amino acids: CASRPQHF. The CDR3 DNA reads as TGTGCCAGCAGGCCCCAGCATTTT.

The gene calls are TRBV4-1 and TRBJ2-1; 8 bases are a match to TRBD1. Losses at the gene ends were 1 base for V and 8 bases for J; bases not matched to a gene: 19. CDR1 and CDR2 (germline): MGHRA, YSYEKL. The CDR3 is 19 residues long. This CDR3 is CASSQGPFTRDRRVDEQFF. The DNA for the CDR3 is TGCGCCAGCAGCCAAGGCCCGTTCACGAGGGACAGGAGGGTCGATGAGCAGTTCTTC.

J is TRBJ2-1 and V is TRBV5-1; D may be TRBD1 (6 bases). Between the trimmed V and J ends, which lost 0 bases and 10 bases, there was a span of 8 bases. The CDR3 covers 12 residues. Germline CDR1 SGHRS, CDR2 YFSETQ. The CDR3, as DNA: TGCGCCAGCAGCTTGGGGGGGCAAGAGCAGTTCTTC. It encodes CASSLGGQEQFF.

This clonotype was counted between two and nine times. The J gene is TRBJ1-1, the V gene TRBV24-1; TRBD1 aligns across 7 bases. V lost 9 bases and J lost 6; bases outside the gene matches: 9. The length of the CDR3 is 13 residues. Looked up from germline, CDR1 is KGHDR and CDR2 is SFDVKD. The CDR3 sequence is CATGQDTPPEAFF. The CDR3 DNA reads as TGTGCCACCGGACAGGATACCCCTCCTGAAGCTTTCTTT.

The table lists this clonotype with a few counts. The chain joins TRBV5-1 to TRBJ2-3; weak D call: TRBD2 (5 bases). V shed 6 bases and J shed 5 bases, with 7 bases lying between them. Germline CDR1 SGHRS, CDR2 YFSETQ. This CDR3 region has 11 residues. The CDR3 DNA reads as TGCGCCAGCAAGAGCGGAGATACGCAGTATTTT. It translates to CASKSGDTQYF.

This clonotype has only a few counts. The chain has TRBV7-9 and TRBJ2-3; 10 nucleotides agree with TRBD2. V lost 2 bases to trimming and J lost 7 bases; unmatched junction nucleotides: 27. CDR1 SEHNR and CDR2 FQNEAQ come from the germline V gene (reference sequence). The CDR3 is 22 residues long. In DNA form, the CDR3 reads TGTGCCAGCAGCTTACGCCGTACCCCTCCGAAATTTCTAGCGGGAGAGGTAAATACGCAGTATTTT. Translation gives CASSLRRTPPKFLAGEVNTQYF.

The V and J genes are TRBV27 and TRBJ1-1, with D hard to call. The CDR3 is made up of 13 amino acids. Germline V CDR1 and CDR2: MNHEY, SMNVEV (reference sequence). V lost 3 bases, J lost 5 bases, and 10 bases lay in between. DNA for the CDR3: TGTGCCAGCAGTTTTCATCGACGTACTGAAGCTTTCTTT. Translation gives CASSFHRRTEAFF.

This sequence joins TRBV4-1 and TRBJ2-7; D not resolved. CDR1 is MGHRA and CDR2 is YSYEKL in the germline V gene. The CDR3 extends over 14 amino acids. Trimming cost V 0 bases and J 3 bases, with 9 bases left between them. Written as DNA, the CDR3 is TGCGCCAGCAGCCAAGAACTCAGGAACTACGAGCAGTACTTC. As protein: CASSQELRNYEQYF.

The chain uses TRBV4-2 and TRBJ2-7, with 8 nucleotides matching TRBD1. This CDR3 comprises 16 residues. CDR1 LGHNA and CDR2 YNFKEQ come from the germline V gene. J lost 1 base, V lost 1 base, and 6 bases had no gene match. The CDR3 sequence: CASSQVGQGSSYEQYF. CDR3 nucleotide sequence: TGTGCCAGCAGCCAAGTCGGACAGGGATCTTCCTACGAGCAGTACTTC.

The rearrangement uses TRBV4-3 and TRBJ1-1; no firm D call. Trimming removed 0 bases at V and 0 bases at J, with 8 bases between. Germline V gene data show CDR1 as LGHNA and CDR2 as YSLEER. The CDR3 covers 15 residues. Here the CDR3 DNA reads TGCGCCAGCAGCCAAGATCTGACGGTGAACACTGAAGCTTTCTTT. Amino acids: CASSQDLTVNTEAFF.

The chain has TRBV20-1 and TRBJ1-1; 7 bases are a match to TRBD1. Trimming cost V 5 bases and J 7 bases; bases outside gene matches: 7. Germline V gene sequence: CDR1 DFQATT, CDR2 SNEGSKA (reference sequence). This CDR3 has 12 amino acids. CDR3 in amino acids: CSAPGQTLEAFF. Written as DNA, the CDR3 is TGCAGTGCTCCGGGACAGACACTTGAAGCTTTCTTT.

The V call is TRBV7-8, the J call TRBJ2-7; weak D call: TRBD2 (5 bases). Between the trimmed V and J ends, which lost 0 bases and 2 bases, there was a span of 14 bases. This CDR3 contains 16 residues. Germline CDR1 is SGHVS and CDR2 is FQNEAQ. As DNA, the CDR3 is TGTGCCAGCAGCTTAGCGGGCCCAGCGGCCACCTACGAGCAGTACTTC. Amino acid sequence: CASSLAGPAATYEQYF.

The table lists this clonotype with many counts. The V call is TRBV6-5, the J call TRBJ2-1; D unclear. The germline V and J ends were trimmed by 2 bases and 3 bases, with 11 bases remaining between them. Germline-derived CDR1 and CDR2 are MNHEY and SVGAGI. The CDR3 sequence is 15 residues long. This CDR3 is CASSYVQNLYNEQFF. The CDR3 region has the DNA TGTGCCAGCAGTTACGTACAAAACCTCTACAATGAGCAGTTCTTC.

This clonotype occurred many times. The rearrangement links TRBV12-3 or TRBV12-4 to TRBJ1-4; 7 positions agree with TRBD1. V shed 4 bases and J 3 bases; nucleotides not matched to a gene: 11. The CDR3 is 17 residues long. This CDR3 is CASSSSLQGPANEKLFF. CDR3 nucleotides: TGTGCCAGCAGTTCCAGCCTACAGGGGCCAGCTAATGAAAAACTGTTTTTT.

This clonotype was counted at least ten times. CDR3 amino acids: CASSGRAYEQYF. For the CDR3, the DNA is TGTGCCAGCAGTGGACGGGCCTACGAGCAGTACTTC. The chain combines TRBV2 with TRBJ2-7; D is unresolved. Germline CDR1 is SNHLY and CDR2 is FYNNEI. V gave up 4 bases and J gave up 2 bases, with 6 bases separating them. The CDR3 has 12 residues.

In its sample, this clonotype was seen a few times. The chain has TRBV20-1 and TRBJ1-2; D might be TRBD1 (5 bases). From germline, CDR1 is DFQATT and CDR2 SNEGSKA (reference sequence). The CDR3 length is 12 residues. V dropped 1 base and J dropped 3 bases, with 6 bases sitting between them. CDR3 loop: CSARGQYYGYTF. The CDR3, as DNA: TGCAGTGCTAGAGGACAGTACTATGGCTACACCTTC.

This clonotype was counted a few times. The chain links TRBV12-3 or TRBV12-4 to TRBJ1-1; D is undetermined. V was pared by 2 bases and J by 11 bases, with 12 bases between. CDR3 length equals 12 residues. The CDR3 loop reads CASSLQARAAFF. The CDR3 DNA follows: TGTGCCAGCAGTTTACAGGCCCGGGCGGCTTTCTTT.